This section outlines one T cell receptor beta chain sequence together with its context. This specimen belongs to a study of cytomegalovirus exposure and HLA in healthy donors. Trimming took off 3 bases at V and 5 bases at J, with 11 bases between the two ends. The CDR3 extends over 13 amino acids. CDR1 and CDR2 from the germline V gene are MDHEN and SYDVKM. Amplification used 60 Vbeta primers and 13 Jbeta primers. The table came from immunoSEQ multiplex PCR; TCRdb's copy has only in-frame clones and leaves some out. The table records 160,000 or so clones, 82% of them present only once. Sequencing input: PBMCs. The rearrangement joins TRBV28 to TRBJ2-7; D is perhaps TRBD1 (5 bases). This sequence was found in a woman aged 50 to 60 in good health and CMV-seronegative. CDR3 residues: CASSLVRVNEQYF. CDR3 sequence (DNA): TGTGCCAGCAGTTTGGTCAGGGTCAACGAGCAGTACTTC.